This entry lists 15 T cell receptor beta chains sequenced from one sample in a study of radiotherapy plus CTLA-4 blockade in lung cancer. Data came from immunoSEQ multiplex PCR; TCRdb stores just in-frame clones and leaves some out. Among 80,000 to 100,000 clones, around nine tenths were seen once, and the ten largest hold about 5.3%. Sequenced here: peripheral blood, sampled from a patient treated with radiotherapy plus ipilimumab. The receptors were gathered from a human donor with non-small cell lung cancer that progressed on radiotherapy plus ipilimumab.

CDR3 loop: CASSLVGGPDSYEQYF. DNA of the CDR3: TGTGCCAGCAGCTTAGTGGGTGGCCCGGATTCCTACGAGCAGTACTTC. The chain combines TRBV7-9 with TRBJ2-7, with D unresolved. CDR1 is SEHNR, CDR2 FQNEAQ, per germline (reference sequence). The CDR3 consists of 16 residues. Between the trimmed V and J ends, which lost 1 base and 1 base, there was a span of 14 bases.

The chain uses TRBV30 and TRBJ1-4; D is unclear. Germline values: CDR1 GTSNPN, CDR2 SVGIG (reference sequence). The ends were cut back, 0 bases at V and 6 bases at J, with 11 bases in the middle. The CDR3 is made up of 14 amino acids. CDR3 amino acids: CAWSVRLGHEKLFF. The CDR3 DNA sequence: TGTGCCTGGAGTGTACGCCTTGGTCATGAAAAACTGTTTTTT.

The rearrangement joins TRBV6-5 to TRBJ2-3, with TRBD2 identical over 7 bases. Trimming cost V 8 bases and J 9 bases; bases outside gene matches: 17. Looked up from germline, CDR1 is MNHEY and CDR2 is SVGAGI. This CDR3 has 15 residues. The DNA for the CDR3 is TGTGCCAGCTCAAAGTCAGCGGGACCTCCCGAAACGCAGTATTTT. Its protein product is CASSKSAGPPETQYF.

The chain recombines TRBV6-4 with TRBJ2-7; 12 nucleotides match TRBD1. V lost 5 bases to trimming and J lost 0 bases; unmatched junction nucleotides: 11. The CDR3 totals 18 residues. Germline CDR1 is MRHNA and CDR2 is SNTAGT. CDR3 residues: CASSNRDRGRHYSYEQYF. CDR3 nucleotides: TGTGCCAGCAGTAACCGGGACAGGGGGCGTCATTACTCCTACGAGCAGTACTTC.

This clone was seen more than once but under ten times. This chain links TRBV28 with TRBJ2-1, with TRBD2 identical over 7 bases. This CDR3 contains 14 residues. The trim removed 3 bases at V and 6 bases at J, leaving 5 bases unmatched. Germline CDR1 MDHEN, CDR2 SYDVKM. This CDR3 reads CASSLGGGSNEQFF. The CDR3 coding sequence is TGTGCCAGCAGTTTGGGAGGCGGGAGCAATGAGCAGTTCTTC.

This clone was detected only a few times. The CDR3 loop reads CASSVGGGLGNYEQYF. CDR3 sequence (DNA): TGTGCCAGCAGCGTAGGTGGGGGACTAGGAAACTACGAGCAGTACTTC. V is TRBV9 and J is TRBJ2-7; 8 bases agree with TRBD2. CDR3 length: 16 amino acids. CDR1 SGDLS and CDR2 YYNGEE come from the germline V gene. Trimming at V came to 0 bases and at J to 3 bases, leaving 8 bases not matched to a gene.

The chain carries TRBV5-1 and TRBJ2-1; D possibly matches TRBD1 or TRBD2 (5 bases each). V shed 4 bases and J shed 8 bases, with 25 bases lying between them. Germline V gene sequence: CDR1 SGHRS, CDR2 YFSETQ. The CDR3 consists of 17 residues. CDR3 nucleotides: TGCGCCAGCAGCATCTCAGGAGGACAATTCCCTAGGGATGAGCAGTTCTTC. Its translation is CASSISGGQFPRDEQFF.

The chain couples TRBV7-2 to TRBJ1-3, with 7 bases identical to TRBD1. Looked up from germline, CDR1 is SGHTA and CDR2 is FQGNSA. This CDR3 spans 16 amino acids. The ends lost 2 bases at V and 0 bases at J; junction bases unmatched: 4. CDR3 in DNA: TGTGCCAGCAGCTTAAAGGGGGCCAGCTCTGGAAACACCATATATTTT. Protein: CASSLKGASSGNTIYF.

This clone occurred once. The genes are TRBV12-5 and TRBJ2-3, with TRBD2 matching over 13 bases. The trim removed 5 bases at V and 4 bases at J, leaving 3 bases unmatched. Germline loops: CDR1 LGHNT, CDR2 FRNRAP. The CDR3 length is 15 residues. CDR3 in amino acids: CASGLGTSGADTQYF. The CDR3 region has the DNA TGTGCTAGTGGTCTCGGGACTAGCGGGGCAGATACGCAGTATTTT.

This chain uses TRBV9 with TRBJ2-5, with TRBD2 matching 15 bases. Germline V gives CDR1 SGDLS, CDR2 YYNGEE. CDR3 length equals 16 residues. With 4 bases clipped from V and 2 bases from J, the junction kept 3 bases outside the gene matches. DNA of the CDR3: TGTGCCAGCAGCCCGGGACTAGCGGGGGGACAAGAGACCCAGTACTTC. It specifies CASSPGLAGGQETQYF.

DNA for the CDR3: TGTGCCAGCAGTTCACCCGGGACAGGGGTTGCCGGGGAGCTGTTTTTT. Encoded protein: CASSSPGTGVAGELFF. The rearrangement joins TRBV28 to TRBJ2-2; 10 bases fit TRBD1. The CDR3 has 16 amino acids. Germline CDR1 MDHEN, CDR2 SYDVKM. The junction had 8 bases not matched to a gene; V was cut back by 4 bases and J by 6 bases.

This clone was picked up one time. The CDR3 nucleotides read TGTGCCAGTCGTTGGTTTCACTCGAACACTGAAGCTTTCTTT. Its translation is CASRWFHSNTEAFF. The J gene is TRBJ1-1, the V gene TRBV19; no reliable D call. Germline V lookup: CDR1 LNHDA, CDR2 SQIVND (reference sequence). The V end lost 8 bases, the J end lost 1 base, and 14 bases lay between the germline ends. This CDR3 is built from 14 residues.

The J gene is TRBJ2-1, the V gene TRBV25-1, with a weak D call TRBD1 (7 bases). The CDR3 contains 15 residues. V was trimmed by 6 bases and J by 6 bases, leaving 18 bases between them. From germline, CDR1 is MGHDK and CDR2 SYGVNS. The CDR3 DNA reads as TGTGCCAGCAGCGCTACGGGGGACAGCCTCAATGAGCAGTTCTTC. Encoded protein: CASSATGDSLNEQFF.

The chain recombines TRBV6-5 with TRBJ1-5, with a possible D match to TRBD1 (6 bases). CDR1 and CDR2 from the germline V gene are MNHEY and SVGAGI. CDR3 size: 15 residues. Between the trimmed V and J ends, which lost 7 bases and 2 bases, there was a span of 15 bases. CDR3 in DNA: TGTGCCAGCACCCTGACAGGAGGTGGCAATCAGCCCCAGCATTTT. Protein product: CASTLTGGGNQPQHF.

This chain connects TRBV18 to TRBJ1-2; tentatively, D is TRBD1 (5 bases). Germline V gives CDR1 KGHSH, CDR2 LQKENI. This CDR3 has 13 residues. The germline V and J ends were trimmed by 5 bases and 8 bases, with 15 bases remaining between them. For the CDR3, the DNA is TGTGCCAGCTCAAATGGGGAGAGGGGCGGCTACACCTTC. Encoded protein: CASSNGERGGYTF. Full variable domain (missing parts from reference TRBV18 and TRBJ1-2): NAGVMQNPRHLVRRRGQEARLRCSPMKGHSHVYWYRQLPEEGLKFMVYLQKENIIDESGMPKERFSAEFPKEGPSILRIQQVVRGDSAAYFCASSNGERGGYTFGSGTRLTVV.